This TCR beta chain emerged from a study of T cell responses to AZD1222 COVID-19 vaccine (dated by TCRdb to the early 2020s). Regarding the complete study: AZD1222 recipients with second doses at about 4 weeks or about 12 weeks were pooled, because spike-specific TCR depth and breadth did not differ between schedules. TCR sequencing was performed for about 250 trial participants, of whom roughly 200 were given two doses of AZD1222 and some 26 were given two doses of MenACWY control vaccine. Trial participants were enrolled into age subgroups of 18-55, 56-69 and 70-plus years, which contained about 150, 27 and 61 TCR-sequenced participants, respectively. Summary of the overall study and its limitations: Because no day 14 peak-response samples were available, the repertoires could be characterized only after the peak T cell response. Nearly half of unique spike-specific TCRs reportedly recognized epitopes outside regions mutated in the B.1.351 and B.1.1.7 variants. In the small 56-69-year group, the increase in depth fell short of significance, most likely because of low power. After two AZD1222 doses, spike-specific TCR breadth and depth were significantly higher than at day 0 and than in MenACWY recipients. Participants were mostly white British and included more females than males, and it was suggested by the authors that clonal diversity may have been underestimated. The whole spike protein was spanned by vaccine-associated CD4 TCRs, and dominant responses were seen in regions 160-218 and 743-854. Conclusions about previously exposed vaccinees are limited, since just six AZD1222 recipients were seropositive for SARS-CoV-2 at baseline.

The CDR3 regions of human TCRbeta chains were analyzed by immunosequencing. In the original analysis: TCRs in the repertoires were matched against a reference library of SARS-CoV-2-specific TCRs that had been generated with the MIRA antigen-specificity platform. Breadth meant the fraction of unique TCRs that were SARS-CoV-2-associated, whereas depth meant the fraction of total T cells that were SARS-CoV-2-associated. Using the MIRA data, each spike-specific TCR was mapped to the spike region that the TCR reacts to and placed in a CD4 or CD8 class. Log10-transformed breadth and depth values were compared by one-way ANOVA with Sidak's multiple comparisons tests. In its TCRdb copy, this immuneACCESS table keeps in-frame sequences only and misses some clones. Where compared with another copy, unresolved V genes explain less than half of these, and the others have no known cause. V, J and clone size were drawn from that table, and D and trimming were deduced from the DNA. For this sample the table gives around 100,000 clones, of which approximately 86% were detected only once. The ten largest clones add up to 6.3% of the sample.

Interpreted using the paper, the time point label stands for: baseline before first vaccination. Vaccinee samples came from UK trials COV001 and COV002, including a single-blind randomized controlled phase 2/3 trial of AZD1222 (ChAdOx1 nCoV-19) in healthy adults. For TCRbeta chain sequencing, PBMC samples were collected from trial participants at day 0 and at day 28 after the second dose. On this clone itself: The clone's antigen remains unknown. One end of the junction fails to match germline, which may point to a read error.

The sequencing here drew on peripheral blood, taken on day 0 of AZD1222 vaccination. This sequence originates from an adult in good health.

The sequenced DNA: TGTGCCACCAGCAGAGGAGGTTACAGTGAGCAGTTCTTC. This translates into CATSRGGYSEQFF. The V gene is TRBV15 and the J gene is TRBJ2-1, with the D gene uncertain. CDR3 length: 13 amino acids, cysteine to phenylalanine. This entry keeps only the CDR3 DNA: 39 bases, framed from base 1. Per the germline V gene (reference sequence), LNHNV is the CDR1 and YYDKDF is the CDR2.